This T cell receptor (beta chain) was obtained from a study of T-cell memory formation after mild COVID-19 (dated by TCRdb to the early 2020s). The study in broad terms: TCR sequence clusters from the two donors were largely donor specific. Two young, previously healthy adult volunteers made up the cohort, one male and one female. Longitudinal TCRalpha and TCRbeta repertoire sequencing tracked T-cell clones expanding and contracting after mild COVID-19 in a couple of donors.

PBMCs were isolated by Ficoll-Paque density gradient centrifugation. On this clonotype itself: Its antigen has not been determined. Base-call qualities are not available, and no considerably larger clone is one nucleotide away.

Trimming accounts for 3 bases at V and 3 bases at J, while the number of junction bases matched to no gene is 9. The CDR3, cysteine through phenylalanine, is 16 amino acids long. Left in the record is the CDR3 DNA by itself, 48 bases read in frame from the first base. CDR1 and CDR2 are read off the germline V gene as SGDLS and YYNGEE. Here is what the overall study found, with its caveats: Only a couple of mild cases were covered by the study, and larger cohorts that include severe cases with pre-infection samples were considered necessary. Contracting CD4+ clones were found mainly in CM and EM memory subsets, while CD8+ clones were enriched in EMRA. Clones contracting from day 15 to 85 had balanced CD4/CD8 phenotypes, while a second wave expanding from day 15 to 37 was biased towards CD4+. SARS-CoV-2 specificity of the second-wave clones peaking on day 37 was not confirmed. Some responding clones were found in pre-infection memory, which suggests that pre-existing cross-reactive memory T cells took part in the SARS-CoV-2 response.

The listed sequencing device is Illumina NovaSeq 6000. Using 5'RACE with constant-segment primers, TCRalpha and TCRbeta cDNA libraries were constructed, with sample barcodes and unique molecular identifiers added in the process. RNA was extracted from every sample with Trizol reagent. The libraries were amplified in two PCR steps, and the second step added a second sample barcode and Illumina TruSeq adapters. Sequencing of the libraries was done on an Illumina NovaSeq, producing 2 x 150 bp paired-end reads. The authors' pipeline ran thus. With migec v1.2.7, reads were demultiplexed and then collapsed into UMI-guided consensus sequences. Using mixcr v2.1.11, the UMI consensuses were aligned to TRA and TRB V and J templates and assembled into clonotypes. Clonotypes were classified as expanded or contracted when called significant by both edgeR and NoisET, with noise models trained on biological replicates. For edgeR calls, the thresholds were a false discovery rate-adjusted p below 0.01 and a log2 fold-change of 1. PCA with hierarchical clustering of max-normalized trajectories of the 1000 most abundant clonotypes was used as exploratory dynamics analysis. Separately sequenced CD4+ and CD8+ repertoires were used to assign the CD4 or CD8 phenotype of responding clones. TCRdb reprocessed the public reads (quality trimming at Q25 with fastp, clone calling with MiXCR) and kept in-frame beta chains. Every CDR3 protein is listed once, alongside the most common genes and DNA of its rows. These V and J calls derive from TCRdb rather than the authors' analysis. The sample table contains about 410,000 distinct CDR3 sequences; only one count was recorded for roughly 18% of them. 20% to 25% of the sample goes to the ten largest clones.

The sequence came from a man aged 18-30 years who had mild COVID-19 (a few samples of this study predate the infection). The sample titles of this study are shuffled in the database, so cell type and time point are left out; the donor was told from shared clones. The sample was PBMCs or a T cell subset sorted from them (not recorded which). The sequence is built from TRBV9 and TRBJ2-3, with 8 central nucleotides matching TRBD1. The CDR3 here reads CASSDADRASTDTQYF. The DNA reads as follows: TGTGCCAGCAGCGACGCGGACAGGGCTTCGACAGATACGCAGTATTTT.